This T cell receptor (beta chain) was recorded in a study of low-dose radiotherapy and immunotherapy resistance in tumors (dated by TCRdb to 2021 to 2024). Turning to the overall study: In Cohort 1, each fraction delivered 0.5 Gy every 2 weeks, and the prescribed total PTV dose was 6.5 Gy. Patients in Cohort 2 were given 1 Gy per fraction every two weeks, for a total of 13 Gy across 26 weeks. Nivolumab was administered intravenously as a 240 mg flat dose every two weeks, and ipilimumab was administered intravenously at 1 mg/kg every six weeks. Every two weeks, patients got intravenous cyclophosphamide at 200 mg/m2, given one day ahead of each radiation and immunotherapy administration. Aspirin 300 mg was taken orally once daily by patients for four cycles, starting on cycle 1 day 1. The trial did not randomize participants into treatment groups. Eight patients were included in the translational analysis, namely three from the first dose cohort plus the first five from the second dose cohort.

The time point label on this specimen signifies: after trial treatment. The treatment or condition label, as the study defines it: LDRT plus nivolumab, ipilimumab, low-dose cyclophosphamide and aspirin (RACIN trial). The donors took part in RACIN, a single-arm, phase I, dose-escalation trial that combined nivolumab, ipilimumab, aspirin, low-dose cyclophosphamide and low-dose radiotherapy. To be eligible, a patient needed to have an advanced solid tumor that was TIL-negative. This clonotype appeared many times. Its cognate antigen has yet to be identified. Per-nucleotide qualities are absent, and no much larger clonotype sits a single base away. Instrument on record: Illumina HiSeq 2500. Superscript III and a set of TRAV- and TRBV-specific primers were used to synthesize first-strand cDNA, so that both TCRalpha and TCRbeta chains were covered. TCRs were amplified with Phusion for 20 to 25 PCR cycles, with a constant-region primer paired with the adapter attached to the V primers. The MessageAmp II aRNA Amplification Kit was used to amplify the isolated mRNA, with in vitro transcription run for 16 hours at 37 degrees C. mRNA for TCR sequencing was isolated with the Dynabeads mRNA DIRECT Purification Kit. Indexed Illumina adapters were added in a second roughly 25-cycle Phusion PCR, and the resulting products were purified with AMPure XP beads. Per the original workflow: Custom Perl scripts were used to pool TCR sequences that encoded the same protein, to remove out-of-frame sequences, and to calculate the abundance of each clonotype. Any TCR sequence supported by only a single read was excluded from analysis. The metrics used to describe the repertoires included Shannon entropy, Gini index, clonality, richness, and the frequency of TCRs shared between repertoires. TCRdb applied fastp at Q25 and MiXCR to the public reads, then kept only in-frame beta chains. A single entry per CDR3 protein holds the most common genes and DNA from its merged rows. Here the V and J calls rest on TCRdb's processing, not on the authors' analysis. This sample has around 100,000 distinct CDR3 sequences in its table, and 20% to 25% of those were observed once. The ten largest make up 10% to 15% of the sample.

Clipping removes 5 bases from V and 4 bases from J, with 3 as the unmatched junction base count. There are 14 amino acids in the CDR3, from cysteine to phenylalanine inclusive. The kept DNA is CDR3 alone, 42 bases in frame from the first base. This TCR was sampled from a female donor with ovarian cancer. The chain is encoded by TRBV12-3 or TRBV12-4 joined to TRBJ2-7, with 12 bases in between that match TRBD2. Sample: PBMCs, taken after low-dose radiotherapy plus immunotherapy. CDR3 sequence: CASSVTSGSYEQYF. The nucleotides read TGTGCCAGCAGTGTGACTAGCGGGAGTTACGAGCAGTACTTC.